A single sample is the source of the 17 T cell receptor beta chains below, sequenced in a study of control samples from healthy donors and cancer patients. Measured with immunoSEQ multiplex PCR; TCRdb has only the in-frame clones, and not every one. The data hold around 160,000 clones, with 93% observed a single time. The sequenced sample consisted of blood. These receptors all come from a man aged 18-30 years in good health.

The genes are TRBV5-1 and TRBJ1-5; TRBD1 is a possible D gene (5 bases). CDR1 is SGHRS, CDR2 YFSETQ, per germline. This CDR3 has 14 residues. Trimming left V 3 bases short and J 7 bases short, with 14 bases between. The CDR3 DNA follows: TGCGCCAGCAGCTCCGGGACCCCAGGGCAGCCCCAGCATTTT. Protein: CASSSGTPGQPQHF.

This sequence joins TRBV7-3 and TRBJ1-1; D is unclear. Looked up from germline, CDR1 is SGHTA and CDR2 is FQGTGA. V dropped 5 bases and J dropped 3 bases, with 10 bases sitting between them. The CDR3 spans 13 residues. Here the CDR3 DNA reads TGTGCCAGCAGCCGCGGACCCGACACTGAAGCTTTCTTT. This sequence encodes CASSRGPDTEAFF.

The V and J genes are TRBV5-4 and TRBJ2-1, with D unresolved. Germline V gives CDR1 SGHNT, CDR2 YYREEE (reference sequence). V lost 1 base and J lost 7, with 6 bases in between. The CDR3 sequence is 12 residues long. CDR3 in amino acids: CASSLSRNEQFF. The CDR3 nucleotides read TGTGCCAGCAGCTTGTCTAGGAATGAGCAGTTCTTC.

The chain uses TRBV6-5 and TRBJ1-3, with a tentative D call TRBD1 (5 bases). Looked up from germline, CDR1 is MNHEY and CDR2 is SVGAGI. The CDR3 runs to 15 residues. V lost 5 bases and J lost 0, with 11 bases in between. The CDR3 sequence is CASSRKGFSGNTIYF. DNA of the CDR3: TGTGCCAGCAGTAGAAAGGGGTTCTCTGGAAACACCATATATTTT.

Only one count was recorded for this clone. The chain couples TRBV6-5 to TRBJ1-2, with 11 positions matching TRBD1. The CDR3 is 14 residues long. Unmatched junction bases numbered 2, after V lost 6 bases and J lost 2 bases. Germline-derived CDR1 and CDR2 are MNHEY and SVGAGI. CDR3 in DNA: TGTGCCAGCAGCTGGACAGGGGGCAACTATGGCTACACCTTC. Amino acids: CASSWTGGNYGYTF.

The V gene is TRBV18, the J gene TRBJ2-7, with 12 nucleotides matching TRBD2. Germline CDR1 is KGHSH and CDR2 is LQKENI. The V segment lost 2 bases and the J segment 6 bases; nucleotides outside the gene matches: 11. The CDR3 covers 17 residues. This chain's CDR3 is CASSPFLLAGGMGEQYF. The CDR3 DNA follows: TGTGCCAGCTCACCATTTTTACTAGCGGGGGGCATGGGCGAGCAGTACTTC. Variable domain in full (rest from reference TRBV18 and TRBJ2-7): NAGVMQNPRHLVRRRGQEARLRCSPMKGHSHVYWYRQLPEEGLKFMVYLQKENIIDESGMPKERFSAEFPKEGPSILRIQQVVRGDSAAYFCASSPFLLAGGMGEQYFGPGTRLTVT.

This chain connects TRBV18 to TRBJ1-1, with D perhaps matching TRBD1 (5 bases). Trimming removed 1 base from V and 5 bases from J, with 20 bases in between. CDR1 and CDR2 (germline): KGHSH, LQKENI. There are 17 residues in the CDR3. CDR3 sequence reads: CASSPLLGRNGGTEAFF. CDR3 nucleotide sequence: TGTGCCAGCTCACCACTACTGGGAAGAAACGGGGGGACTGAAGCTTTCTTT.

This chain joins TRBV4-2 and TRBJ1-1, with TRBD1 identical over 7 bases. J gave up 9 bases and V 3 bases, and 4 bases lay outside the gene matches. Germline CDR1 is LGHNA and CDR2 is YNFKEQ. There are 12 residues in the CDR3. The CDR3 coding sequence is TGTGCCAGCAGCCAGAACAGGGGTAAAGCTTTCTTT. It encodes CASSQNRGKAFF.

The J gene is TRBJ2-7, the V gene TRBV3-1 (or the pseudogene TRBV3-2), with TRBD1 matching over 10 bases. After removal of 4 bases from V and 3 bases from J, the junction contained 6 bases not matched to a gene. The CDR3 spans 15 residues. Looked up from germline, CDR1 is LGHDT and CDR2 is YNNKEL (reference sequence). This CDR3 is CASSPTGTGVYEQYF. CDR3 coding DNA: TGTGCCAGCAGCCCGACCGGGACAGGGGTCTACGAGCAGTACTTC.

The V call is TRBV11-2, the J call TRBJ2-1, with D perhaps TRBD1 or TRBD2 (5 bases each). Germline V gene data show CDR1 as SGHAT and CDR2 as FQNNGV. Trimming left V 1 base short and J 3 bases short, with 16 bases between. The CDR3 consists of 17 residues. CDR3 region: CASSLGGSGSIYNEQFF. CDR3 coding DNA: TGTGCCAGCAGCTTAGGGGGGTCAGGGTCCATCTACAATGAGCAGTTCTTC.

V and J are TRBV6-1 and TRBJ2-7; the match to TRBD1 covers 9 bases. Germline V gene data show CDR1 as MNHNS and CDR2 as SASEGT. The CDR3 length is 14 residues. V was clipped by 2 bases and J by 4 bases; unmatched bases: 3. The chain's CDR3 is CASSETGGPYEQYF. CDR3 nucleotide sequence: TGTGCCAGCAGTGAAACAGGGGGCCCGTACGAGCAGTACTTC.

The genes are TRBV28 and TRBJ2-1; 8 positions agree with TRBD1. The CDR3 runs to 15 residues. Germline V CDR1 and CDR2: MDHEN, SYDVKM. Trimming at V came to 5 bases and at J to 8 bases, leaving 11 bases not matched to a gene. The CDR3 DNA follows: TGTGCCAGCAGTCTGCCGACAGGGGTTATAGATGAGCAGTTCTTC. Protein: CASSLPTGVIDEQFF.

The V call is TRBV29-1, the J call TRBJ2-7; 10 bases are shared with TRBD1. V lost 6 bases and J lost 5; bases outside the gene matches: 4. This CDR3 is 12 amino acids long. Germline lookup yields CDR1 SQVTM and CDR2 ANQGSEA. The CDR3 DNA follows: TGCAGCGTATGGGACAGGGGTCACGAGCAGTACTTC. Its protein is CSVWDRGHEQYF.

In this sample, this clone turned up once. This chain joins TRBV5-6 and TRBJ1-6, with 7 bases identical to TRBD1. The CDR3 extends over 13 amino acids. V was clipped by 4 bases and J by 11 bases; unmatched bases: 6. Germline CDR1 is SGHDT and CDR2 is YYEEEE. CDR3: CASSRYRGTPLHF. CDR3 coding DNA: TGTGCCAGCAGCCGATACAGGGGAACACCCCTCCACTTT.

The chain combines TRBV27 with TRBJ2-5, with D unresolved. This CDR3 spans 16 amino acids. The germline CDR1 and CDR2 sequences are MNHEY and SMNVEV (reference sequence). V was shortened by 1 base and J by 5 bases, with 17 bases between the two germline ends. CDR3 nucleotides: TGTGCCAGCAGTTTATATCCCCAGACGGGTAGGGAGACCCAGTACTTC. It codes for CASSLYPQTGRETQYF.

The CDR3 coding sequence is TGTGCCAGCAGCACCCGCTCTCCGGGAGGGCAGACCCAGTACTTC. The encoded protein is CASSTRSPGGQTQYF. The rearrangement links TRBV7-2 to TRBJ2-5, with TRBD2 identical over 8 bases. The germline gives CDR1 SGHTA, CDR2 FQGNSA. This CDR3 spans 15 amino acids. Unmatched junction bases numbered 11, after V lost 5 bases and J lost 6 bases.

In DNA form, the CDR3 reads TGTGCCAGCAGCGCAGGGGGAGGGTCCGCTCTGAAAGGCTACACCTTC. Its translation is CASSAGGGSALKGYTF. The rearrangement links TRBV9 to TRBJ1-2, with 7 bases lining up with TRBD1. J lost 8 bases, V lost 3 bases, and 16 bases had no gene match. In germline, CDR1 is SGDLS, CDR2 YYNGEE. The CDR3 length is 16 residues.